This T cell receptor (beta chain) stems from a study of PD-1 blockade in classical Hodgkin lymphoma. V dropped 6 bases and J dropped 1 base, with 20 bases sitting between them. This CDR3 region has 17 residues. Germline CDR1 and CDR2: SGHRS and YFSETQ. Measured with immunoSEQ multiplex PCR; TCRdb has only the in-frame clones, and not every one. The table lists roughly 100,000 clones, approximately 89% of them singletons. The time point is: cycle 4 day 1 (C4D1), after less than 7 weeks of nivolumab. All patients relapsed after autologous stem cell transplantation, and brentuximab vedotin exposure varied. The best responses consisted of complete response, partial response or progressive disease.

The TCR was taken from a human donor with classical Hodgkin lymphoma. The genes are TRBV5-1 and TRBJ2-1; D perhaps matches TRBD1 (6 bases). The sample consisted of peripheral blood mononuclear cells (PBMCs), taken before the fourth cycle of nivolumab. CDR3 in DNA: TGCGCCAGCACCTGGGCCTTTACAGGGAAGTCCTACAATGAGCAGTTCTTC. Its translation: CASTWAFTGKSYNEQFF.